These T cell receptor beta chains were read from a single sample in a study of pediatric ulcerative colitis. Only in-frame clones appear in the TCRdb table, and some are missing; sequencing was by immunoSEQ multiplex PCR. This sample carries about 35,000 clones, roughly 77% of them seen once, and the ten largest clones take 0.8% to 1.1%. The sample taken for sequencing was gut tissue. The receptors were gathered from a boy between 10 and 17 years old with mild ulcerative colitis. Each CDR3 is given with its conserved first and last residue. D genes are given only for firm matches. Expanded clones get a size class; other rows say once, few or many, or leave the size out.

>TRBJ1-5|TRBV6-5|-|few
CASSYRGNQPQHF
TGTGCCAGCAGTTACAGGGGCAATCAGCCCCAGCATTTT
>TRBJ2-7|TRBV6-6|TRBD1|-
CASSYSGRGRYEQYF
TGTGCCAGCAGTTACTCGGGAAGGGGGCGGTACGAGCAGTACTTC
>TRBJ1-5|TRBV27|-|-
CASSFVSNQPQHF
TGTGCCAGCAGTTTTGTTAGCAATCAGCCCCAGCATTTT
>TRBJ2-2|TRBV2|-|few
CASRGVGTGLAAETGELFF
TGTGCCAGCAGAGGGGTGGGGACGGGGCTCGCCGCTGAAACCGGGGAGCTGTTTTTT
>TRBJ1-1|TRBV13|-|-
CASSPRTAPNTEAFF
TGTGCCAGCAGCCCCAGGACTGCCCCGAACACTGAAGCTTTCTTT
>TRBJ1-6|TRBV21-1|-|-
CASSNGTGVFHYNSPLHF
TGTGCCAGCAGCAATGGGACAGGGGTATTCCACTATAATTCACCCCTCCACTTT
>TRBJ1-1|TRBV7-9|-|few
CASSLGGAEAFF
TGTGCCAGCAGCTTAGGGGGCGCTGAAGCTTTCTTT
>TRBJ2-2|TRBV4-2|-|-
CASSRGGLGAGELFF
TGTGCCAGCAGCCGAGGGGGTTTGGGTGCCGGGGAGCTGTTTTTT
>TRBJ2-7|TRBV5-8|-|once
CASSLAAINEQYF
TGTGCCAGCAGCTTGGCCGCTATTAACGAGCAGTACTTC
>TRBJ2-7|TRBV28|TRBD1|-
CASSPLIGDRSYEQYF
TGTGCCAGCAGTCCCTTAATCGGGGACAGGTCCTACGAGCAGTACTTC
>TRBJ2-1|TRBV10-3|TRBD2|-
CAIRGSSGGSYNEQFF
TGTGCCATCAGAGGCTCTAGCGGGGGATCCTACAATGAGCAGTTCTTC
>TRBJ2-7|TRBV20-1|-|-
CSARRTYEQYF
TGCAGTGCTAGACGTACCTACGAGCAGTACTTC
>TRBJ1-1|TRBV5-1|-|once
CASSLTGQKNTEAFF
TGCGCCAGCAGCTTGACTGGACAGAAGAACACTGAAGCTTTCTTT
>TRBJ1-4|TRBV20-1|-|once
CSARGDLKLFF
TGCAGTGCTAGGGGGGACCTCAAACTGTTTTTT
>TRBJ2-7|TRBV4-1|TRBD1|-
CASSQTGSTYEQYF
TGCGCCAGCAGCCAGACAGGGTCTACCTACGAGCAGTACTTC
>TRBJ2-3|TRBV4-1|TRBD2|-
CASSQQPPTSGSTDTQYF
TGCGCCAGCAGCCAACAACCTCCTACTAGCGGGAGTACAGATACGCAGTATTTT
>TRBJ2-1|TRBV10-3|-|-
CAISEVEGITWEQFF
TGTGCCATCAGTGAGGTTGAGGGGATCACATGGGAGCAGTTCTTC
>TRBJ1-6|TRBV4-2|-|-
CASSQVVRDPLHF
TGTGCCAGCAGCCAAGTCGTCCGAGACCCCCTCCACTTT
>TRBJ2-7|TRBV5-1|TRBD2|-
CASSALPSGVAYEQYF
TGCGCCAGCAGCGCCTTGCCTAGCGGGGTCGCCTACGAGCAGTACTTC
>TRBJ1-1|TRBV5-8|TRBD1|-
CASSWGGQRNTEAFF
TGTGCCAGCAGCTGGGGGGGACAGAGGAACACTGAAGCTTTCTTT
>TRBJ2-3|TRBV12-5|-|-
CASGLRLLDTQYF
TGTGCTAGTGGTTTGAGACTTTTAGATACGCAGTATTTT
>TRBJ1-5|TRBV7-9|-|few
CASSENRVDQPQHF
TGTGCCAGCAGCGAGAACAGGGTTGACCAGCCCCAGCATTTT
>TRBJ1-6|TRBV5-1|-|once
CASSLGGSFSYNSPLHF
TGCGCCAGCAGCTTGGGCGGCAGCTTCTCCTATAATTCACCCCTCCACTTT
>TRBJ2-7|TRBV13|TRBD2|once
CASSALGGGLFEQYF
TGTGCCAGCAGTGCCTTAGGCGGGGGGCTTTTCGAGCAGTACTTC
>TRBJ1-3|TRBV14|-|-
CASSQDVLSSGNTIYF
TGTGCCAGCAGCCAAGATGTACTGAGCTCTGGAAACACCATATATTTT
>TRBJ1-4|TRBV6-1|-|-
CASSVVRGYEKLFF
TGTGCCAGCAGTGTAGTCCGGGGGTATGAAAAACTGTTTTTT
>TRBJ2-7|TRBV6-5|TRBD1|-
CASGPGQNPYEQYF
TGTGCCAGCGGACCGGGACAGAACCCCTACGAGCAGTACTTC
>TRBJ1-5|TRBV28|-|-
CASMLGGANQPQHF
TGTGCCAGCATGCTGGGGGGGGCCAATCAGCCCCAGCATTTT
>TRBJ2-1|TRBV11-2|TRBD2|-
CASSYRGLAGPYEQFF
TGTGCCAGCAGCTATAGGGGACTAGCGGGGCCCTATGAGCAGTTCTTC
>TRBJ2-2|TRBV9|-|once
CASSPNLRTTTAGELFF
TGTGCCAGCAGCCCCAATCTCCGGACCACGACGGCCGGGGAGCTGTTTTTT
>TRBJ2-3|TRBV5-8|TRBD2|-
CASSFPGLARDTQYF
TGTGCCAGCAGCTTTCCGGGACTAGCGAGAGATACGCAGTATTTT
>TRBJ1-2|TRBV19|-|-
CASERTGLHGYTF
TGTGCCAGTGAGAGAACAGGGCTTCATGGCTACACCTTC
>TRBJ2-7|TRBV2|-|-
CASSESRGTLGGSVTGEQYF
TGTGCCAGCAGTGAATCGCGGGGGACCTTGGGAGGGTCGGTGACAGGCGAGCAGTACTTC
>TRBJ2-4|TRBV7-9|-|-
CASSLFSSGSRYF
TGTGCCAGCAGCTTATTTTCCTCGGGATCTCGGTACTTC
>TRBJ1-2|TRBV6-5|-|-
CASSTEDGYGYTF
TGTGCCAGCTCGACAGAAGATGGGTATGGCTACACCTTC
>TRBJ2-1|TRBV19|-|-
CASSRTSQDNEQFF
TGTGCCAGTAGTAGGACTTCCCAAGACAATGAGCAGTTCTTC
>TRBJ2-3|TRBV5-1|-|-
CASSPLVTDTQYF
TGCGCCAGCAGCCCCCTAGTCACAGATACGCAGTATTTT
>TRBJ1-3|TRBV6-5|-|-
CASSYLPPSGNTIYF
TGTGCCAGCAGTTACTTACCACCATCTGGAAACACCATATATTTT
>TRBJ1-6|TRBV6-1|TRBD1|few
CASSQTGEGSPLHF
TGTGCCAGCAGTCAGACAGGGGAAGGGTCACCCCTCCACTTT
>TRBJ1-1|TRBV5-5|-|-
CASSLQGWTEAFF
TGTGCCAGCAGCTTACAGGGTTGGACTGAAGCTTTCTTT
>TRBJ1-1|TRBV5-4|-|-
CASSPVGQSLNTEAFF
TGTGCCAGCAGCCCGGTTGGTCAGAGTCTGAACACTGAAGCTTTCTTT
>TRBJ1-6|TRBV5-5|-|-
CASSFGIGSPLHF
TGTGCCAGCAGCTTCGGAATAGGGTCACCCCTCCACTTT
>TRBJ1-3|TRBV6-6|-|-
CASSYTGTSGNTIYF
TGTGCCAGCAGTTATACAGGGACCTCTGGAAACACCATATATTTT
>TRBJ2-7|TRBV5-6|-|-
CASSLGTVLGEQYF
TGTGCCAGCAGCTTGGGGACAGTTCTAGGCGAGCAGTACTTC
>TRBJ2-2|TRBV9|TRBD2|-
CASSTRLGTSGVNGELFF
TGTGCCAGCAGCACCCGGCTCGGGACTAGCGGGGTAAACGGGGAGCTGTTTTTT
>TRBJ2-7|TRBV5-1|-|-
CASSAPGHEQYF
TGCGCCAGCAGCGCACCAGGTCACGAGCAGTACTTC
>TRBJ1-2|TRBV25-1|-|-
CASSGTQSYGYTF
TGTGCCAGCAGTGGAACTCAAAGCTATGGCTACACCTTC
>TRBJ1-2|TRBV5-1|-|-
CASSLGVQDYGYTF
TGCGCCAGCAGCTTGGGGGTGCAGGACTATGGCTACACCTTC
>TRBJ1-2|TRBV19|-|-
CASSIIGDYGYTF
TGTGCCAGTAGTATCATAGGGGACTATGGCTACACCTTC